Listed here are 8 T cell receptor beta chains from one sample, sequenced in a study of control samples from healthy donors and cancer patients. Assay used: immunoSEQ multiplex PCR; TCRdb lists only in-frame clones, some missing. The sample lists roughly 120,000 clones; about 92% were seen once. The sample was PBMCs. The receptors come from a man aged 45-65 years with head and neck cancer.

This clone was found once. The chain couples TRBV25-1 to TRBJ2-2; TRBD2 is a possible D gene (5 bases). This CDR3 has 17 residues. Trimming took 3 bases from V and 4 from J, leaving 18 bases between them. CDR1 and CDR2 (germline): MGHDK, SYGVNS. In DNA, the CDR3 is TGTGCCAGCAGTGACCTCGGGGTGGCGGTGGGCACCGGGGAGCTGTTTTTT. Residues: CASSDLGVAVGTGELFF. The full variable domain, its missing parts supplied by reference TRBV25-1 and TRBJ2-2, is EADIYQTPRYLVIGTGKKITLECSQTMGHDKMYWYQQDPGMELHLIHYSYGVNSTEKGDLSSESTVSRIRTEHFPLTLESARPSHTSQYLCASSDLGVAVGTGELFFGEGSRLTVL.

J is TRBJ2-4 and V is TRBV4-2; 7 nucleotides match TRBD2. The ends lost 3 bases at V and 3 bases at J; junction bases unmatched: 14. CDR3 length: 18 residues. Germline CDR1 and CDR2: LGHNA and YNFKEQ. CDR3 sequence: CASSQGGLSLSYKNIQYF. The CDR3 DNA sequence: TGTGCCAGCAGCCAGGGGGGGTTGTCACTCTCCTACAAAAACATTCAGTACTTC.

The CDR3 DNA reads TGTGCCAGCAGCCGAGCTGGACAGGGGGCAAGAATGTCGGTGAACACTGAAGCTTTCTTT. Its protein is CASSRAGQGARMSVNTEAFF. This rearrangement joins TRBV13 to TRBJ1-1, with TRBD1 matching 11 bases. The V segment lost 5 bases and the J segment 0 bases; nucleotides outside the gene matches: 17. Germline CDR1 and CDR2: PRHDT and FYEKMQ (reference sequence). The CDR3 loop spans 20 amino acids.

This chain uses TRBV5-1 with TRBJ1-4; a possible D gene is TRBD1 (5 bases). The germline CDR1 and CDR2 sequences are SGHRS and YFSETQ. Trimming stripped 4 bases from V and 2 bases from J, with 9 bases between. This CDR3 comprises 14 residues. The CDR3 region is CASSPTATNEKLFF. In nucleotides, the CDR3 is TGCGCCAGCAGCCCGACAGCGACTAATGAAAAACTGTTTTTT.

The chain carries TRBV19 and TRBJ2-1; TRBD2 matches at 7 bases. From germline, CDR1 is LNHDA and CDR2 SQIVND (reference sequence). The CDR3 contains 16 residues. With V trimmed by 4 bases and J by 0 bases, 6 bases remained unmatched. CDR3 amino acids: CASSSPRLASYNEQFF. Written as DNA, the CDR3 is TGTGCCAGTAGTAGTCCTCGACTAGCCTCCTACAATGAGCAGTTCTTC.

V gene TRBV1 combines with J gene TRBJ2-7. TRBV1 has pseudogene status. The CDR3 is made up of 8 amino acids. CDR3 protein: CTSSHHTF. The DNA of the CDR3 is TGCACCAGCAGCCACCATACCTTC.

The rearrangement uses TRBV12-5 and TRBJ1-2; weak D call: TRBD1 (6 bases). The CDR3 consists of 15 residues. V was cut by 5 bases and J by 3 bases, with 16 bases left in between. Germline CDR1 and CDR2: LGHNT and FRNRAP. The chain's CDR3 is CASGLIHRGDYGYTF. The CDR3 DNA follows: TGTGCTAGTGGTCTTATCCATAGGGGGGACTATGGCTACACCTTC. Based on the CDR3 plus reference TRBV12-5 and TRBJ1-2, the full variable domain is DARVTQTPRHKVTEMGQEVTMRCQPILGHNTVFWYRQTMMQGLELLAYFRNRAPLDDSGMPKDRFSAEMPDATLATLKIQPSEPRDSAVYFCASGLIHRGDYGYTFGSGTRLTVV.

CDR3 sequence: CASSEVPTGGEAFF. The CDR3 DNA reads as TGTGCCAGCAGTGAGGTCCCGACAGGGGGCGAAGCTTTCTTT. V and J are TRBV6-1 and TRBJ1-1, with TRBD1 matching 10 bases. The CDR3 has 14 residues. J gave up 8 bases and V 3 bases, and 6 bases lay outside the gene matches. From germline, CDR1 is MNHNS and CDR2 SASEGT.